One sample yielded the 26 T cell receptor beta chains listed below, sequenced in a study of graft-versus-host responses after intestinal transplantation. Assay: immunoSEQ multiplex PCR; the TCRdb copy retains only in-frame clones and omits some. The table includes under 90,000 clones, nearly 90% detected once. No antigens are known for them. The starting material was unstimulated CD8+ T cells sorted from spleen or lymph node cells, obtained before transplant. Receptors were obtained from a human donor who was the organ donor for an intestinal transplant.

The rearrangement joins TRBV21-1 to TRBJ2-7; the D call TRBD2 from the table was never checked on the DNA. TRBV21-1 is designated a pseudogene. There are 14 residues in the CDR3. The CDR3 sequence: CASSKAEGSYEQYV. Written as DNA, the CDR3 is TGTGCCAGCAGCAAAGCGGAGGGTTCCTACGAGCAGTACGTC.

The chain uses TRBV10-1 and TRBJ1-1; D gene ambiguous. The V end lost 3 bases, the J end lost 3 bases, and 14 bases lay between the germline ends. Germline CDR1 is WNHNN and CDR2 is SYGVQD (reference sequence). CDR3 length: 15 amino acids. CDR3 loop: CASSDRAHADTEAFF. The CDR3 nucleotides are TGCGCCAGCAGTGATCGAGCGCATGCGGACACTGAAGCTTTCTTT.

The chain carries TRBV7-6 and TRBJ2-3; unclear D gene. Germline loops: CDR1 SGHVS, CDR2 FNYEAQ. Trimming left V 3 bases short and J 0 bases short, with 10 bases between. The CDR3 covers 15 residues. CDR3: CASSFRSRSTDTQYF. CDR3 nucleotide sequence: TGTGCCAGCAGCTTCCGGAGTCGTAGCACAGATACGCAGTATTTT.

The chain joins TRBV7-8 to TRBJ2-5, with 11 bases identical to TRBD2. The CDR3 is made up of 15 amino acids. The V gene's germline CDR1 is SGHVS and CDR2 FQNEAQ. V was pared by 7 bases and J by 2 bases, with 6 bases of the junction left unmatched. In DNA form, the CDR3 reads TGTGCCAGCACCAGTAGCGGGGGGGCACAAGAGACCCAGTACTTC. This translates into CASTSSGGAQETQYF.

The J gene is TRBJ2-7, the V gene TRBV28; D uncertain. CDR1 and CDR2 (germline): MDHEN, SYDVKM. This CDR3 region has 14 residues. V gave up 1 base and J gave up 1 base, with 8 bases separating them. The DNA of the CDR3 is TGTGCCAGCAGTTTATCTCCGACATCCTACGAGCAGTACGTC. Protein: CASSLSPTSYEQYV.

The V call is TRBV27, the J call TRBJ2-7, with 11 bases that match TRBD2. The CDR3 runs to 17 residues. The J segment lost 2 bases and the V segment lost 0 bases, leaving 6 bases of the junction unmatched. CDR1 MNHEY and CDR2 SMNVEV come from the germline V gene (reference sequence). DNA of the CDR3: TGTGCCAGCAGTTTATCGGGACTAGCGGTGGGACCCTACGAGCAGTACGTC. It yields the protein CASSLSGLAVGPYEQYV.

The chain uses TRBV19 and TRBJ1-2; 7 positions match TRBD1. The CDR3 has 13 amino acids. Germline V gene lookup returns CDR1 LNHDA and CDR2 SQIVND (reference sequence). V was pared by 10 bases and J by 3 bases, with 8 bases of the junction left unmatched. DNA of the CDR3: TGTGCCACCCAGGGGGTTGCCTACTATGGCTACACCTTC. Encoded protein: CATQGVAYYGYTF. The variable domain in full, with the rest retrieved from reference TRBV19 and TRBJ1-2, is DGGITQSPKYLFRKEGQNVTLSCEQNLNHDAMYWYRQDPGQGLRLIYYSQIVNDFQKGDIAEGYSVSREKKESFPLTVTSAQKNPTAFYLCATQGVAYYGYTFGSGTRLTVV.

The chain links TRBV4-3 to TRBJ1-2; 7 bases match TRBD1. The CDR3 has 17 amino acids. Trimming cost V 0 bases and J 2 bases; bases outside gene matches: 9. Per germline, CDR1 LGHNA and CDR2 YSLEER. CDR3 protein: CASSQEKVAGQNYGYTF. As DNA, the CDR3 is TGCGCCAGCAGCCAAGAAAAGGTTGCGGGACAGAACTATGGCTACACCTTC.

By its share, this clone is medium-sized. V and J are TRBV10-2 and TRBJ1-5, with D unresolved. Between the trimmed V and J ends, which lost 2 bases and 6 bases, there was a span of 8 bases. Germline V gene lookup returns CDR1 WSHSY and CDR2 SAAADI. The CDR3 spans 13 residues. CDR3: CASSEVRGQPQHF. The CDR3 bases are TGCGCCAGCAGTGAGGTGCGGGGTCAGCCCCAGCATTTT.

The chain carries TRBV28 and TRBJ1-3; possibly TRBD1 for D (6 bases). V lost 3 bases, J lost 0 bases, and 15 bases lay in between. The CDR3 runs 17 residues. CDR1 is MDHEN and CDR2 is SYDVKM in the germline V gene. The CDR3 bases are TGTGCCAGCAGTTTTTTAACAGGGCTAGCCTCTGGAAACACCATATATTTT. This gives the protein CASSFLTGLASGNTIYF. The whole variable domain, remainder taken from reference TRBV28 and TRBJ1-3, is DVKVTQSSRYLVKRTGEKVFLECVQDMDHENMFWYRQDPGLGLRLIYFSYDVKMKEKGDIPEGYSVSREKKERFSLILESASTNQTSMYLCASSFLTGLASGNTIYFGEGSWLTVV.

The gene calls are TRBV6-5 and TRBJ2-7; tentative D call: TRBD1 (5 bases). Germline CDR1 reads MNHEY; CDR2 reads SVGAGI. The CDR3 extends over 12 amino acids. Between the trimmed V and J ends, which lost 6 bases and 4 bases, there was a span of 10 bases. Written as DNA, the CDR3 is TGTGCCAGCAGGGGGTCAGGGTACGAGCAGTACGTC. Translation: CASRGSGYEQYV.

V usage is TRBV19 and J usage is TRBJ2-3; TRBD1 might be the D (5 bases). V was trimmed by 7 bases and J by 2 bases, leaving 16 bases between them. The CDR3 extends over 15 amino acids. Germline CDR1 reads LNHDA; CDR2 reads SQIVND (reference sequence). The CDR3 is CASTSGIPHTDTQYF. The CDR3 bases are TGTGCCAGTACGTCAGGGATCCCACACACAGATACGCAGTATTTT.

CDR3 DNA sequence: TGTGCCAGCAGTGACTCGGCAGGGCAGCACTATGGCTACACCTTC. It encodes CASSDSAGQHYGYTF. J is TRBJ1-2 and V is TRBV6-4, with a weak D call TRBD1 (5 bases). Trimming took off 0 bases at V and 3 bases at J, with 11 bases between the two ends. The germline V gene encodes CDR1 MRHNA and CDR2 SNTAGT. The CDR3 consists of 15 residues.

The CDR3 bases are TGTGCCACCAGCTCTCGGGAATCGAGATACGAGCAGTACGTC. Its protein product is CATSSRESRYEQYV. J is TRBJ2-7 and V is TRBV15, with D perhaps matching TRBD2 (5 bases). V shed 5 bases and J shed 4 bases, with 15 bases lying between them. CDR3 length equals 14 residues. Germline CDR1 LNHNV, CDR2 YYDKDF (reference sequence).

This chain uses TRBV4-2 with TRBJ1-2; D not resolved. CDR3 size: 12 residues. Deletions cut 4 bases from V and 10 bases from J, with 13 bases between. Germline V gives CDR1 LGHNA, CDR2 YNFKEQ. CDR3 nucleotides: TGTGCCAGCAGCCCCCAAGGACGGGACTACACCTTC. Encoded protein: CASSPQGRDYTF.

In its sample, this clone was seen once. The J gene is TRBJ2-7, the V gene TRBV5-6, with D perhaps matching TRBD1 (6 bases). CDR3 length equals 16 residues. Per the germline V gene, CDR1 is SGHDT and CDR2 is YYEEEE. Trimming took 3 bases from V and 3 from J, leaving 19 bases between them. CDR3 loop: CASSSKFPGHNYEQYV. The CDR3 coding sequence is TGTGCCAGCAGCTCCAAGTTTCCGGGACATAACTACGAGCAGTACGTC.

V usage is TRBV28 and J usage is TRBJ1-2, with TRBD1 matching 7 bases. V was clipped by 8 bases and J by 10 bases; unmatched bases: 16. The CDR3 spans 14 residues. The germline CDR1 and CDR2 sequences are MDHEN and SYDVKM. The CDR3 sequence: CASRLDGDSSHYTF. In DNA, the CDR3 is TGTGCCAGCCGACTAGACGGGGACAGCAGCCACTACACCTTC.

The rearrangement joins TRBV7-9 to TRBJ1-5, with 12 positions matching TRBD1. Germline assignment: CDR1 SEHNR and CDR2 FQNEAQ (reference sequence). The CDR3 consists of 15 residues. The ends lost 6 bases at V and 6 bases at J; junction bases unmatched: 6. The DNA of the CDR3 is TGTGCCAGCAGTACCGGGACAGGGGGCGGTCAGCCCCAGCATTTT. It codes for CASSTGTGGGQPQHF. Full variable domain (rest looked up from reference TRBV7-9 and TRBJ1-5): DTGVSQNPRHKITKRGQNVTFRCDPISEHNRLYWYRQTLGQGPEFLTYFQNEAQLEKSRLLSDRFSAERPKGSFSTLEIQRTEQGDSAMYLCASSTGTGGGQPQHFGDGTRLSIL.

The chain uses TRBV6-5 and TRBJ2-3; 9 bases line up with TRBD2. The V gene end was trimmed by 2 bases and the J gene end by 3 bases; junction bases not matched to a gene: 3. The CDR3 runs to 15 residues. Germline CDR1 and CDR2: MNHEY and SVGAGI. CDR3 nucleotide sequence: TGTGCCAGCAGTTACCCTAGCGGGGAAACAGATACGCAGTATTTT. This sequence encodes CASSYPSGETDTQYF.

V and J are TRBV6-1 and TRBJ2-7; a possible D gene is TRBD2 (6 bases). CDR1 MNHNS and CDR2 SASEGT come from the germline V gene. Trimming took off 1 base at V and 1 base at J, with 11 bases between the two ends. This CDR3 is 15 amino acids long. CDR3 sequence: CASSEGSGGSYEQYV. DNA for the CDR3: TGTGCCAGCAGTGAAGGTTCCGGGGGTTCCTACGAGCAGTACGTC.

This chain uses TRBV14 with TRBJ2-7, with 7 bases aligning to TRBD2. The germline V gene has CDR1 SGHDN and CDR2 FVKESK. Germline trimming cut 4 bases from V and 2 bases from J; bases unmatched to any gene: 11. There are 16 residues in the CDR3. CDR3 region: CASSRILGGVTYEQYV. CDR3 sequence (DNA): TGTGCCAGCAGCCGTATTCTGGGGGGGGTTACCTACGAGCAGTACGTC.

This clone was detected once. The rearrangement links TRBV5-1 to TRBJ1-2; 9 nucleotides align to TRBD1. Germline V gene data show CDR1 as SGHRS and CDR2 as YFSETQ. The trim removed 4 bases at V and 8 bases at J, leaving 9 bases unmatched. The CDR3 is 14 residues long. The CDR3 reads CASSPRGTGKGYTF. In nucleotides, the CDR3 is TGCGCCAGCAGCCCCCGGGGGACAGGGAAAGGCTACACCTTC.

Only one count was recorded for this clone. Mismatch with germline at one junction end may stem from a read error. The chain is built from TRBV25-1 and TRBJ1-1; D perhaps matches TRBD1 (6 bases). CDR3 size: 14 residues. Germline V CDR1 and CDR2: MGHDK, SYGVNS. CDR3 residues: CASGDPTGSTEAFF. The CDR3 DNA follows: TGTGCCAGCGGTGATCCCACAGGGTCCACTGAAGCTTTCTTT.

CDR3 sequence: CATSRDTGSNQPQHF. The DNA for the CDR3 is TGTGCCACCAGCAGAGACACAGGGAGCAATCAGCCCCAGCATTTT. V usage is TRBV15 and J usage is TRBJ1-5, with D perhaps TRBD1 (6 bases). V was clipped by 0 bases and J by 1 base, with 7 bases between them. Germline loops: CDR1 LNHNV, CDR2 YYDKDF (reference sequence). There are 15 residues in the CDR3.

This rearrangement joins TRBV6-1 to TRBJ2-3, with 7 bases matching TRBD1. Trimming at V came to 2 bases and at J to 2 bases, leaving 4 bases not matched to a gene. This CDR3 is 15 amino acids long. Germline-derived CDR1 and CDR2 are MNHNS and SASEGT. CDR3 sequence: CASSELTGSTDTQYF. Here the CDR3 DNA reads TGTGCCAGCAGTGAACTGACAGGGTCCACAGATACGCAGTATTTT.

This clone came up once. Here the CDR3 reads CASSPVDRANQPQHF. The CDR3 DNA reads as TGCGCCAGCAGCCCGGTGGACAGGGCCAATCAGCCCCAGCATTTT. V usage is TRBV4-1 and J usage is TRBJ1-5, with 8 positions matching TRBD1. Germline V gene lookup returns CDR1 MGHRA and CDR2 YSYEKL. The CDR3 sequence is 15 residues long. V was clipped by 4 bases and J by 3 bases; unmatched bases: 5.